This T cell receptor (beta chain) was sequenced for a study of shared clonotypes between healthy human individuals. The CDR3 consists of 14 residues. V dropped 6 bases and J dropped 7 bases, with 16 bases sitting between them. Per germline, CDR1 MDHEN and CDR2 SYDVKM. Comments on this clone: Its antigen is not known.

Libraries were prepared by immunoSEQ multiplex PCR; TCRdb keeps only in-frame clonotypes and omits some of them. The sample carries about 2.2 million clones, roughly 93% recorded once. Terminally differentiated effector memory CD45RA+ cells were excluded from the naive CD8 cells, which were CD45RO-negative and positively selected for CCR7. Broader study findings: Donor scarcity curtailed the genetic and exposure-history diversity represented herein. When naive CD4 clonotypes were compared across several donors, about 5% were shared.

This chain links TRBV28 with TRBJ1-5, with D possibly matching TRBD1 (5 bases). The TCR comes from a man between 18 and 35 years old in good health. Some clones in this sample may be carry-over from other donors' samples. Material: naive CD8+ T cells from PBMCs. CDR3 in amino acids: CASSPRGGGQPQHF. The CDR3 DNA reads TGTGCCAGCAGCCCTCGGGGGGGTGGCCAGCCCCAGCATTTT.